This is a list of T cell receptor beta chains from one sample in a study of post-analysis software for immune sequencing data. MiXCR, applied by TCRdb to the PCR reads, yields one record per CDR3 protein. The sample shows 650,000 to 850,000 distinct CDR3 sequences, about 50% of them seen only once. The sample consisted of blood. The origin of the receptors is a girl aged 5 to 17 with multiple sclerosis. The CDR3 runs from the conserved cysteine through the conserved F or W. Each record gives: V gene, clone size, D gene, J gene, CDR3 DNA, CDR3 protein. A D gene is named only where the DNA matches it firmly. Clone size is shown for a subset of rows, as once, few, many or a class of expanded clone.

TRBV29-1,-,TRBD1,TRBJ2-7,TGCAGCGCTGGGACAGCCCTTACCTACGAGCAGTACTTC,CSAGTALTYEQYF
TRBV11-2,-,-,TRBJ2-7,TGTGCCAGCAGCTTAGAATCTGGTTGGTTTTTCTACGAGCAGTACTTC,CASSLESGWFFYEQYF
TRBV18,-,-,TRBJ1-5,TGTGCCAGCTCCGCGACAGGAGATCAGCCCCAGCATTTT,CASSATGDQPQHF
TRBV29-1,few,-,TRBJ2-6,TGCAGCGTTGGAACAGGTTATTCTGGGGCCAACGTCCTGACTTTC,CSVGTGYSGANVLTF
TRBV28,-,-,TRBJ1-5,TGTGCCAGCGCAGCAGCCAACAATCAGCCCCAGCATTTT,CASAAANNQPQHF
TRBV29-1,-,-,TRBJ2-7,TGCAGCGTTGACAGGTTGGGGGAAGTAAGGGAGCAGTACTTC,CSVDRLGEVREQYF
TRBV4-1,-,TRBD1,TRBJ1-5,TGCGCCAGCAGCCAGGGGACAGGTACAGGAGGCAATCAGCCCCAGCATTTT,CASSQGTGTGGNQPQHF
TRBV20-1,-,TRBD2,TRBJ2-1,TGCAGTGCTGTACTGACTAGCGGGAAGTCGAATGAGCAGTTCTTC,CSAVLTSGKSNEQFF
TRBV6-5,-,-,TRBJ2-1,TGTGCCAGCAGTGGACCCCGGGGCTCCTACAATGAGCAGTTCTTC,CASSGPRGSYNEQFF
TRBV20-1,-,TRBD2,TRBJ2-3,TGCAGTGCTCACACCCGACTAGCGGGGGGAACTAGCACAGATACGCAGTATTTT,CSAHTRLAGGTSTDTQYF
TRBV5-1,-,-,TRBJ2-5,TGCGCCAGCACACTCAAAGGGGGAGAGACCCAGTACTTC,CASTLKGGETQYF
TRBV20-1,once,TRBD1,TRBJ1-4,TGCAGTGCCAGTCCCGGGACAGGGGGAAGGAAACTGTTTTTT,CSASPGTGGRKLFF
TRBV20-1,-,-,TRBJ2-7,TGCAGTGCTAGAGCGGCAGGAGCCTACGAGCAGTACTTC,CSARAAGAYEQYF
TRBV3-1,few,TRBD2,TRBJ2-7,TGTGCCAGCAGCCAAGATACGCTAGCGGGAGTCCACGAGCAGTACTTC,CASSQDTLAGVHEQYF
TRBV3-1,few,-,TRBJ1-1,TGTGCCAGCAGCCCCGGTGGGGTCAACACTGAAGCTTTCTTT,CASSPGGVNTEAFF
TRBV20-1,-,-,TRBJ2-2,TGCAGTGCTAGATGGGGGGCACCCGGGGAGCTGTTTTTT,CSARWGAPGELFF
TRBV20-1,-,-,TRBJ2-7,TGCAGTGCTAGTCCCTTTCGGGACTCCTACGAGCAGTACTTC,CSASPFRDSYEQYF
TRBV7-3,-,-,TRBJ2-1,TGTGCCAGCAGCGAACAGGGAGCACCCACTAGTGAGCAGTTCTTC,CASSEQGAPTSEQFF
TRBV29-1,-,-,TRBJ2-1,TGCAGCGTTGAACGGCAGGCAAATGAGCAGTTCTTC,CSVERQANEQFF
TRBV12-3/TRBV12-4,-,TRBD1,TRBJ1-6,TGTGCCAGCAGTTTTCCAGGGGGGAATTCACCCCTCCACTTT,CASSFPGGNSPLHF
TRBV4-2,-,-,TRBJ1-5,TGTGCCAGCAGCCAAGATCTGGCAGGCTCAAATCAGCCCCAGCATTTT,CASSQDLAGSNQPQHF
TRBV6-5,-,TRBD1,TRBJ2-7,TGTGTCAGCAGTTACGCTGGACAGGGGGTAACCTACGAGCAGTACTTC,CVSSYAGQGVTYEQYF
TRBV12-3/TRBV12-4,-,-,TRBJ2-7,TGTGCCAGCAGTTTACAGGGAATTGGGCCCTACGAGCAGTACTTC,CASSLQGIGPYEQYF
TRBV20-1,-,TRBD1,TRBJ2-1,TGCAGTGCTAGAACCGACAGGGTGACCTACAATGAGCAGTTCTTC,CSARTDRVTYNEQFF
TRBV29-1,few,-,TRBJ2-7,TGCAGCGTTGAAGAACAGGGCCAGGAGCAGTACTTC,CSVEEQGQEQYF
TRBV20-1,-,-,TRBJ2-7,TGCAGTGCTAGAAGCCCCCAGGGCACACCCTACGAGCAGTACTTC,CSARSPQGTPYEQYF
TRBV3-1,few,TRBD1,TRBJ2-7,TGTGCCAGCAGCCGTGGACAGGGGGCCACCGAGCAGTACTTC,CASSRGQGATEQYF
TRBV5-1,-,-,TRBJ2-1,TGCGCCAGCAGCTTGGAGGGGAACTACAATGAGCAGTTCTTC,CASSLEGNYNEQFF
TRBV11-2,-,-,TRBJ2-5,TGTGCCAGCAGCTTAACGAAAGAAGTTGGGACCCAGTACTTC,CASSLTKEVGTQYF
TRBV25-1,few,-,TRBJ2-7,TGTGCCAGCAGCGATTTTAGCTCCTACGAGCAGTACTTC,CASSDFSSYEQYF